This TCR beta chain was captured in a study of siplizumab effects on memory and regulatory T cells (dated by TCRdb to about 2019). About the full investigation: The effect of the anti-CD2 antibody siplizumab on alloreactive T-cell subsets was examined in allogeneic mixed lymphocyte reactions constructed from human PBMCs. Overall study outcomes, separate from this receptor: The cumulative frequency of alloreactive sequences traceable to unstimulated CD4+ memory T cells was significantly reduced by siplizumab. Unstimulated naive T cells appeared more diverse than memory T cells, and naive cells seemed to contribute substantially to the alloresponse. Sequences below about 10^-5 frequency were poorly captured, so only a minor fraction of alloreactive clones could be mapped to unstimulated subsets. A naive or memory phenotype could not be assigned to roughly 80-95% of proliferating CD4+ or CD8+ clones. Of the alloreactive CD4+ clones that could be mapped, the Treg-derived share averaged about 67% with siplizumab compared with around 27% in control reactions. No functional confirmation was obtained for the suppressive function of proliferating Tregs from siplizumab cultures.

Receptor libraries were prepared by the immunoSEQ multiplex PCR assay. About 10^5 TCR templates per sample were assayed by the deep sequencing platform. Genomic DNA extracted from sorted T cells was used for TCRbeta CDR3 sequencing. As for how the authors treated the data: The R programming language was used for clonal analysis of TCRbeta CDR3 data. Alloreactive CD4+ and CD8+ clones were defined by comparing unstimulated samples with post-reaction CFSE-low samples. Alloreactive CD4+ clones were assigned to regulatory or non-regulatory origin by matching sequences to sorted unstimulated Treg and non-Treg repertoires. This immuneACCESS table, as held by TCRdb, lists in-frame sequences with V and J called but not all clones. Of the missing ones, under half trace to an unresolved V gene in checked studies; the others have no known cause. D and trimming were read from the DNA, whereas the V and J calls and clone size are those reported in that table. In all, the sample holds 99,000 or so clones, and 85% to 95% of those were seen once. The ten largest clones represent roughly 0.59% of the sample.

According to the germline V gene, CDR1 reads SGHRS and CDR2 reads YFSETQ. From the cysteine up to the phenylalanine, the CDR3 has a length of 14 residues. The only DNA kept is the CDR3, 42 bases in frame from the first base. The trim is 2 bases for V and 6 bases for J, with a gap of 11 bases between the germline ends. Points on this clone: Its antigen is still unknown. No qualities accompany the bases; no much larger clone lies one base away.

TCRbeta CDR3 sequencing was performed on sorted unstimulated T cells and on proliferating T cells recovered from mixed lymphocyte reactions. Fresh whole blood from approximately ten HLA-typed healthy donors was used to isolate PBMCs. To map where alloreactive clones came from, unstimulated CD4+ regulatory T cells were FACS-sorted. This sequence originates from a human donor in good health. Sequencing was done on a sample of Tregs sorted from blood. In this chain, TRBV5-1 is recombined with TRBJ1-4, with TRBD1 as a weak D call on 6 bases. For the CDR3, the sequence is CASSFQGRDEKLFF. The sequenced DNA: TGCGCCAGCAGCTTTCAGGGGCGCGATGAAAAACTGTTTTTT. With the portions outside the CDR3 filled from the reference TRBV5-1 and TRBJ1-4 genes, the complete variable region becomes KAGVTQTPRYLIKTRGQQVTLSCSPISGHRSVSWYQQTPGQGLQFLFEYFSETQRNKGNFPGRFSGRQFSNSRSEMNVSTLELGDSALYLCASSFQGRDEKLFFGSGTQLSVL.